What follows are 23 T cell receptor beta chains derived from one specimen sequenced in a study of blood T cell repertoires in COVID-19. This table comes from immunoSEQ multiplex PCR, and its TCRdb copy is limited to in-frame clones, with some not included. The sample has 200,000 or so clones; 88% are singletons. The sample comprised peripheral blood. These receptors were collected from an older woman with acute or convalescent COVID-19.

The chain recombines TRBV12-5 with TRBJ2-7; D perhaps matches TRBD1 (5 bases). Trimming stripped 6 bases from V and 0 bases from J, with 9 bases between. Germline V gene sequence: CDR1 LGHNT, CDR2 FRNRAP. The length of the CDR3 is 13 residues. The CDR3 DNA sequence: TGTGCTAGTGGACCGACAGCCTCCTACGAGCAGTACTTC. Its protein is CASGPTASYEQYF.

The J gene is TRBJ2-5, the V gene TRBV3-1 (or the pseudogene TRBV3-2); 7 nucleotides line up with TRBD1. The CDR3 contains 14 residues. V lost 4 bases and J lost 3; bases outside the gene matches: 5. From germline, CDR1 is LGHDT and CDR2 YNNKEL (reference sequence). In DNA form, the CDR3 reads TGTGCCAGCAGCCGGACAGGCGCAAAAGAGACCCAGTACTTC. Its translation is CASSRTGAKETQYF.

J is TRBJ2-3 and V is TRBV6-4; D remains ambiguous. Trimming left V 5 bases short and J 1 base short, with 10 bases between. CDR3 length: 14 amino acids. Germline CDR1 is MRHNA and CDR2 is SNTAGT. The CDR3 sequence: CASSSLAGTDTQYF. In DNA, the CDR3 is TGTGCCAGCAGTTCACTCGCGGGCACAGATACGCAGTATTTT.

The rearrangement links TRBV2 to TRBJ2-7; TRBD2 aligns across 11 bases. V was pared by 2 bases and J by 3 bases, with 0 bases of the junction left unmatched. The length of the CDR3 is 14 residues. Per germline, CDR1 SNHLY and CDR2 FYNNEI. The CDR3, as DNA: TGTGCCAGCAGTGAAACTAGCGGGAGCTACGAGCAGTACTTC. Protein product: CASSETSGSYEQYF.

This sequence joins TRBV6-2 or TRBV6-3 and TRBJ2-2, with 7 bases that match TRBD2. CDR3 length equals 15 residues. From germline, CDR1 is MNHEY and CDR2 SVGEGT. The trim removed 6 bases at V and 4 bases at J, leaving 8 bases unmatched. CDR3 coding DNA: TGTGCCAGCAGCCTACTCGGACTAGTCACCGGGGAGCTGTTTTTT. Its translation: CASSLLGLVTGELFF.

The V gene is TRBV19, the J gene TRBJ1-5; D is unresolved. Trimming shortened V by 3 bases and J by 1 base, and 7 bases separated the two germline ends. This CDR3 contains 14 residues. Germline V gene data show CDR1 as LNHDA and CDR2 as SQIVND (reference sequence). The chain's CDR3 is CASSIYLSNQPQHF. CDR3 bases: TGTGCCAGTAGTATTTATCTGAGCAATCAGCCCCAGCATTTT.

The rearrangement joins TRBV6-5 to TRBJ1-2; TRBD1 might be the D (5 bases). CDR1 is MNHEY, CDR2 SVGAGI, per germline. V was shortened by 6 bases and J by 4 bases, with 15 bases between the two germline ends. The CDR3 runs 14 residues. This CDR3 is CASREVGGSYGYTF. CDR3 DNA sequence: TGTGCCAGCAGGGAGGTGGGGGGGAGCTATGGCTACACCTTC.

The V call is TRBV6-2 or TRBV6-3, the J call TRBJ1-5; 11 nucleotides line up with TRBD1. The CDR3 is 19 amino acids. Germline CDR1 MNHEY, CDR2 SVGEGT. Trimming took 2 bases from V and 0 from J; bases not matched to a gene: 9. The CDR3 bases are TGTGCCAGCAGTTACCGGACAGGGGGCGATACGGTTAGCAATCAGCCCCAGCATTTT. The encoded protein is CASSYRTGGDTVSNQPQHF.

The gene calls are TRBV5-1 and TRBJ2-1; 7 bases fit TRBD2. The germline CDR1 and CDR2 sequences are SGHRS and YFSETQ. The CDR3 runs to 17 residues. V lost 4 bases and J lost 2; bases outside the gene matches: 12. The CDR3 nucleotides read TGCGCCAGCAGCCGCGGTAGCGGGCCTGGGGCCTACAATGAGCAGTTCTTC. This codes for CASSRGSGPGAYNEQFF.

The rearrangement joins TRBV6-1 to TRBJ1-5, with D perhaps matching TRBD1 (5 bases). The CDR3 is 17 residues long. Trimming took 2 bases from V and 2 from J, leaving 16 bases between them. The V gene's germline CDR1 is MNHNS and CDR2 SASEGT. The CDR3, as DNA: TGTGCCAGCAGTGAAAGAGGCAGGGAACTCCGCAATCAGCCCCAGCATTTT. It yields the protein CASSERGRELRNQPQHF.

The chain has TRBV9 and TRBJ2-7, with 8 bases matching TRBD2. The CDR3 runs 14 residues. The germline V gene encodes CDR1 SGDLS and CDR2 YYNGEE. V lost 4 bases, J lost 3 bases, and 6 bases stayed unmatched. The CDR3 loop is CASSPGLVGYEQYF. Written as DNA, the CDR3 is TGTGCCAGCAGCCCGGGACTAGTGGGCTACGAGCAGTACTTC.

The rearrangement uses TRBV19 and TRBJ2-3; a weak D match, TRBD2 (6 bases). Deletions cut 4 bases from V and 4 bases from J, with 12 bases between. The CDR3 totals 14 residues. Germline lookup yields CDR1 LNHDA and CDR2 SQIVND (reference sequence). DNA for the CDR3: TGTGCCAGTAGTAGGGACTGGAATTCAGATACGCAGTATTTT. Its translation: CASSRDWNSDTQYF. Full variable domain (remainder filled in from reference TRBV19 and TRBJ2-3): DGGITQSPKYLFRKEGQNVTLSCEQNLNHDAMYWYRQDPGQGLRLIYYSQIVNDFQKGDIAEGYSVSREKKESFPLTVTSAQKNPTAFYLCASSRDWNSDTQYFGPGTRLTVL.

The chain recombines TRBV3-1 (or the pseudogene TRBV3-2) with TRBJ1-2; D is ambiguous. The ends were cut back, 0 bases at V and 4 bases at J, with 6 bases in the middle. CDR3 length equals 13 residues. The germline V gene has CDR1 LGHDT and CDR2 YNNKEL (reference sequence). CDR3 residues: CASSQDSTYGYTF. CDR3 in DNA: TGTGCCAGCAGCCAAGATAGTACCTATGGCTACACCTTC.

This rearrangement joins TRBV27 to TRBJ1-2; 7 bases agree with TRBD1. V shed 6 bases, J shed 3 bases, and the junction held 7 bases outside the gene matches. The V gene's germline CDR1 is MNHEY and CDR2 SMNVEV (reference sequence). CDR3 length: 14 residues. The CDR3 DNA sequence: TGTGCCAGCAGAACTAACAGGGGCTACTATGGCTACACCTTC. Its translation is CASRTNRGYYGYTF.

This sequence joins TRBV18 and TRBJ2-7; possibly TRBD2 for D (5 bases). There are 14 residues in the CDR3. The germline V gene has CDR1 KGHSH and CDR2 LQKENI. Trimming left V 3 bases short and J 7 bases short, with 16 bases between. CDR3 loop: CASSPPGRPLEQYF. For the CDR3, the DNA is TGTGCCAGCTCACCTCCTGGGAGACCGTTGGAGCAGTACTTC.

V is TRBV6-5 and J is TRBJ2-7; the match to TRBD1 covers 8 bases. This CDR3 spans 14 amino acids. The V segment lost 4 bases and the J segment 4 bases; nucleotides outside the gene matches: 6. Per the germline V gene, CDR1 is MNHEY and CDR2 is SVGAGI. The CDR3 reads CASSSGGHGYEQYF. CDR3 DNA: TGTGCCAGCAGTTCAGGGGGCCATGGGTACGAGCAGTACTTC.

In nucleotides, the CDR3 is TGTGCCAGCTCACCAGTTCAGGGGAGAACAGATACGCAGTATTTT. It translates to CASSPVQGRTDTQYF. J is TRBJ2-3 and V is TRBV18, with D perhaps matching TRBD1 (6 bases). V lost 2 bases and J lost 3, with 12 bases in between. Germline lookup yields CDR1 KGHSH and CDR2 LQKENI. The CDR3 sequence is 15 residues long.

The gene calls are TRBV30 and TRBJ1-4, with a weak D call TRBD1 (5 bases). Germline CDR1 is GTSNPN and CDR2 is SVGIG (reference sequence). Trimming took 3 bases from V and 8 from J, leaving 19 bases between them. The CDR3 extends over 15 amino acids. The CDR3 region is CAWSPPRGASEKLFF. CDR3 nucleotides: TGTGCCTGGAGCCCCCCAAGGGGTGCCAGCGAAAAACTGTTTTTT.

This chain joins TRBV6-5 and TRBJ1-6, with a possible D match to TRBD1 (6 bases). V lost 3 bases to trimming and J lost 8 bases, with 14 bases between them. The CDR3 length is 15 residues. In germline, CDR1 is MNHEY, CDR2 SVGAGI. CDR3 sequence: CASSYWGREDSPLHF. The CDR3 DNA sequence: TGTGCCAGCAGTTATTGGGGGCGAGAGGATTCACCCCTCCACTTT.

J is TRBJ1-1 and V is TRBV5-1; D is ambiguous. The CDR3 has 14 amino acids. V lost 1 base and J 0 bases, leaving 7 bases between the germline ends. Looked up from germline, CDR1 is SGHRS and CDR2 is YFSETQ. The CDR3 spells CASSLSPVNTEAFF. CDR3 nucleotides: TGCGCCAGCAGCTTGTCCCCGGTGAACACTGAAGCTTTCTTT.

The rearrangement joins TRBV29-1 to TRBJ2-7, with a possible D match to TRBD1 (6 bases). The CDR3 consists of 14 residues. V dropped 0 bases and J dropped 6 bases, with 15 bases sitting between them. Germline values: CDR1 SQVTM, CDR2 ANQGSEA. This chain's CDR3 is CSVEDLRGRVEQYF. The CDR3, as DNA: TGCAGCGTTGAAGATCTCAGGGGTCGGGTCGAGCAGTACTTC.

CDR3: CASSLEGLPSYNEQFF. Here the CDR3 DNA reads TGCGCCAGCAGCTTGGAAGGACTACCCTCCTACAATGAGCAGTTCTTC. The V and J genes are TRBV5-1 and TRBJ2-1; D perhaps matches TRBD2 (6 bases). Germline V lookup: CDR1 SGHRS, CDR2 YFSETQ. The CDR3 sequence is 16 residues long. The ends were cut back, 0 bases at V and 0 bases at J, with 10 bases in the middle.

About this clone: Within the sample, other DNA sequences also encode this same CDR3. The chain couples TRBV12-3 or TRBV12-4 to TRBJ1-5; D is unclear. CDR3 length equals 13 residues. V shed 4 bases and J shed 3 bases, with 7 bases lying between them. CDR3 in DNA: TGTGCCAGCAGTTCGCAACTCAATCAGCCCCAGCATTTT. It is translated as CASSSQLNQPQHF.